This T cell receptor (beta chain) was obtained from a study of vaccination effects on CD4 cells after COVID-19 (dated by TCRdb to between 2021 and 2024). In the study overall: Participants received two doses of either the BNT162b2 or the mRNA-1273 mRNA SARS-CoV-2 vaccine. SARS-CoV-2 spike-specific CD4+ TCR repertoires from before and after mRNA vaccination were compared in COVID-19 convalescent patients and in infection-naive vaccine recipients. The Oncomine TCR Beta short-read assay on an Illumina iSeq 100 was used to sequence cultures from other donors in the study. Pre-vaccine samples were collected from a couple of convalescent patients 16 days and one week before the first dose, corresponding to 142 and 148 days after COVID-19 diagnosis. The full study included some 10 COVID-19 convalescent patients and a handful of SARS-CoV-2-naive healthy vaccine recipients.

What the research found in general, with its limitations: Among convalescent patients, the spike-reactive repertoire after vaccination was made up mainly of new vaccine-induced clones that were largely distinct from the clones induced by infection. Only a small number of convalescent patients were included, and no early post-infection timepoints were available, which limited the study. At late post-vaccination timepoints, both infection-induced and vaccine-induced clones showed marked clonal contraction, consistent with waning T cell responses.

This clone was detected only once. There is no known antigen for this receptor. No clone much larger than this one lies a single base away; base qualities are absent. The CDR3 has 18 amino acids, counting the end cysteine and phenylalanine. Just CDR3 DNA is preserved here, 54 bases in frame from base 1. CDR1 and CDR2 (KGHSH, LQKENI) derive from the germline V gene. Cut back by 5 bases and 2 bases, the V and J ends lie 22 bases apart. To identify antigen-specific CD4+ T cell clonotypes by their expansion, the ViraFEST assay first stimulated PBMC with viral peptide pools and then applied TCR sequencing. After approximately eleven days of culture, CD4+ T cells were isolated with the EasySep CD4+ T cell isolation kit. PCR-confirmed SARS-CoV-2 infection had occurred in convalescent patients between March and December 2020, before the Alpha, Beta and Delta variants emerged in the United States. Each well held 2 million to 2.5 million PBMC cultured in IMDM containing 5% human AB serum, 8.5 to 10 IU/ml IL-2 and gentamicin, along with around 9.4 ug/ml peptides. On days 3 and 7, half of the culture medium was replaced with fresh IL-2-containing medium. Each peptide stimulation condition was cultured in triplicate wells unless otherwise noted. Using Ficoll-Paque Plus gradient centrifugation, PBMC were separated from whole blood and then either used fresh or cryopreserved at -140C. Overlapping peptide pools spanned the spike proteins of SARS-CoV-2 and the common cold coronaviruses HCoV-NL63, HCoV-OC43 and HCoV-229E. Genomic DNA was extracted from cultured CD4+ T cells with the QIAamp micro DNA kit.

The library came from the immunoSEQ multiplex PCR assay. DNA from the cultured, isolated CD4+ T cells was subjected to TCR beta CDR3 sequencing. As for the authors' bioinformatics: Non-productive TCR sequences were removed and reads were trimmed to the CDR3 region, keeping CDR3s of at least 7 amino acids. The MANAFEST web app was used to identify antigen-specific clonotypes by comparing expansion in peptide wells with expansion in reference cultures. Positive clones required FDR<0.05 expansion versus reference and all other wells, odds ratio above 5, and frequency above 0.1% in two replicate wells. Cross-reactive clonotypes were defined as significantly expanded in SARS-CoV-2 spike wells and in at least one common cold coronavirus spike condition. Levenshtein distance calculated with the stringdist R package was used to assess CDR3 similarity, and unrooted trees were constructed with ape in R 3.6.1. TCRdb's version of the immuneACCESS table is confined to in-frame rearrangements and falls short of the full clone set. An unresolved V gene accounts for under half of the shortfall where checked; the remainder is of unknown origin. That table is the source of V, J and clone size, and D and trimming were worked out from the DNA. The sample table contains about 27,000 clones; only one count was recorded for about 84% of them. About 16% of the sample comes from the top ten.

Sequencing was performed on CD4+ T cells from PBMCs cultured with HCoV-NL63 spike peptides, taken before COVID-19 vaccination. The cell subset or site label corresponds to: HCoV-NL63 spike overlapping peptide pool stimulation. In this chain, TRBV18 is recombined with TRBJ1-3; the D region possibly corresponds to TRBD1 (6 bases align). The sequence came from a human donor who had a prior SARS-CoV-2 infection. The CDR3 region reads CASSSNHGPDRTGNTIYF. In nucleotide form, the sequence is TGTGCCAGCTCATCTAACCATGGCCCTGACAGGACTGGAAACACCATATATTTT.